These T cell receptor beta chains were read from a single sample in a study of blood T cell repertoires in COVID-19. The protocol was immunoSEQ multiplex PCR, while the TCRdb copy is restricted to in-frame clones and leaves out a portion. This sample has 310,000 or so clones; over 80% occur once, and the top ten carry around 10%. Sequences were obtained from peripheral blood. Every receptor here comes from a man younger than 45 with COVID-19, enrolled during active disease. The CDR3 runs from the conserved cysteine through the conserved F or W. Each record gives: clone size, D gene, J gene, V gene, CDR3 protein, CDR3 DNA. The D gene is left open where the match is weak. Clone size is not always given. Where it is, it says once, few, many or a class for expanded clones.

clone size: .; D gene: TRBD1; J gene: TRBJ2-3; V gene: TRBV2; CDR3 protein: CASRDRRGTDTQYF; CDR3 DNA: TGTGCCAGCAGGGACAGGCGAGGTACAGATACGCAGTATTTT
clone size: once; D gene: TRBD1; J gene: TRBJ2-2; V gene: TRBV19; CDR3 protein: CASRDGQGRTGELFF; CDR3 DNA: TGTGCCAGTAGGGATGGACAGGGTCGAACCGGGGAGCTGTTTTTT
clone size: .; D gene: .; J gene: TRBJ1-2; V gene: TRBV23-1; CDR3 protein: CASSRNHIRVRSNYGYTF; CDR3 DNA: TGCGCCAGCAGTCGCAATCATATCCGGGTAAGGTCTAACTATGGCTACACCTTC
clone size: .; D gene: .; J gene: TRBJ2-3; V gene: TRBV3-1/TRBV3-2; CDR3 protein: CASSHQGVGTDTQYF; CDR3 DNA: TGTGCCAGCAGCCACCAGGGCGTCGGCACAGATACGCAGTATTTT
clone size: .; D gene: TRBD2; J gene: TRBJ2-3; V gene: TRBV23-1; CDR3 protein: CASSQFLWGFPGTSVTDTQYF; CDR3 DNA: TGCGCCAGCAGTCAATTTCTTTGGGGGTTCCCCGGGACTAGCGTAACAGATACGCAGTATTTT
clone size: once; D gene: TRBD1; J gene: TRBJ2-7; V gene: TRBV5-1; CDR3 protein: CASSIGDREFDEQYF; CDR3 DNA: TGCGCCAGCAGCATAGGGGACAGGGAGTTTGACGAGCAGTACTTC
clone size: .; D gene: TRBD2; J gene: TRBJ2-1; V gene: TRBV7-2; CDR3 protein: CASSLEASGRTKFF; CDR3 DNA: TGTGCCAGCAGCTTAGAGGCTAGCGGGAGGACGAAGTTCTTC
clone size: .; D gene: .; J gene: TRBJ1-1; V gene: TRBV29-1; CDR3 protein: CSVLRGGHTEAFF; CDR3 DNA: TGCAGCGTCCTCAGGGGCGGGCACACTGAAGCTTTCTTT
clone size: .; D gene: TRBD2; J gene: TRBJ2-7; V gene: TRBV6-5; CDR3 protein: CASSYSSLSGIYEQYF; CDR3 DNA: TGTGCCAGCAGTTACTCGAGTCTTAGCGGGATCTACGAGCAGTACTTC
clone size: once; D gene: TRBD1; J gene: TRBJ2-7; V gene: TRBV28; CDR3 protein: CASSLGDRDYEQYF; CDR3 DNA: TGTGCCAGCAGTTTGGGGGACAGGGACTACGAGCAGTACTTC
clone size: .; D gene: TRBD1; J gene: TRBJ2-6; V gene: TRBV19; CDR3 protein: CASKDRAGANVLTF; CDR3 DNA: TGTGCCAGCAAGGACAGGGCTGGGGCCAACGTCCTGACTTTC
clone size: .; D gene: .; J gene: TRBJ1-2; V gene: TRBV12-3/TRBV12-4; CDR3 protein: CASSLARGGYTF; CDR3 DNA: TGTGCCAGCAGTTTAGCCCGGGGTGGCTACACCTTC
clone size: .; D gene: TRBD2; J gene: TRBJ2-3; V gene: TRBV19; CDR3 protein: CASSIGAGREPDTQYF; CDR3 DNA: TGTGCCAGTAGTATAGGGGCAGGGAGGGAACCAGATACGCAGTATTTT
clone size: .; D gene: TRBD1; J gene: TRBJ1-5; V gene: TRBV10-3; CDR3 protein: CAISDRGGSNQPQHF; CDR3 DNA: TGTGCCATCAGCGACAGGGGCGGGAGCAATCAGCCCCAGCATTTT
clone size: .; D gene: .; J gene: TRBJ2-7; V gene: TRBV18; CDR3 protein: CASSPYDRKSSYEQYF; CDR3 DNA: TGTGCCAGCTCACCTTACGACAGGAAAAGCTCCTACGAGCAGTACTTC
clone size: .; D gene: .; J gene: TRBJ2-7; V gene: TRBV9; CDR3 protein: CASSVATNSVIHEQYF; CDR3 DNA: TGTGCCAGCAGCGTAGCTACGAATTCGGTTATCCACGAGCAGTACTTC
clone size: .; D gene: .; J gene: TRBJ1-5; V gene: TRBV21-1; CDR3 protein: CASSEEGRWGQGVNQPQHF; CDR3 DNA: TGTGCCAGCAGCGAAGAGGGTAGATGGGGACAGGGGGTTAATCAGCCCCAGCATTTT
clone size: once; D gene: TRBD1; J gene: TRBJ1-2; V gene: TRBV19; CDR3 protein: CASGPTGAVYGYTF; CDR3 DNA: TGTGCCAGTGGCCCGACAGGGGCCGTCTATGGCTACACCTTC
clone size: .; D gene: .; J gene: TRBJ1-4; V gene: TRBV30; CDR3 protein: CAWAGAGEKLFF; CDR3 DNA: TGTGCCTGGGCTGGAGCGGGGGAAAAACTGTTTTTT
clone size: .; D gene: .; J gene: TRBJ2-3; V gene: TRBV11-3; CDR3 protein: CASRAASSTDTQYF; CDR3 DNA: TGTGCCAGCAGAGCGGCATCTAGCACAGATACGCAGTATTTT
clone size: .; D gene: .; J gene: TRBJ2-7; V gene: TRBV30; CDR3 protein: CAWSVRRWGHEQYF; CDR3 DNA: TGTGCCTGGAGTGTACGACGTTGGGGCCACGAGCAGTACTTC
clone size: many; D gene: TRBD1; J gene: TRBJ1-2; V gene: TRBV18; CDR3 protein: CASSPIREGAPGYTF; CDR3 DNA: TGTGCCAGCTCACCAATCAGAGAGGGGGCGCCGGGCTACACCTTC
clone size: .; D gene: .; J gene: TRBJ1-4; V gene: TRBV7-9; CDR3 protein: CASSGDPGGNEKLFF; CDR3 DNA: TGTGCCAGCAGCGGAGACCCGGGGGGTAATGAAAAACTGTTTTTT
clone size: .; D gene: TRBD1; J gene: TRBJ1-2; V gene: TRBV7-2; CDR3 protein: CASSYDRGTYGYTF; CDR3 DNA: TGTGCCAGCAGCTACGACAGGGGGACTTATGGCTACACCTTC
clone size: .; D gene: TRBD2; J gene: TRBJ2-5; V gene: TRBV4-1; CDR3 protein: CASRQDTSGGAQETQYF; CDR3 DNA: TGCGCCAGCAGGCAGGACACTAGCGGGGGGGCCCAAGAGACCCAGTACTTC
clone size: .; D gene: .; J gene: TRBJ1-3; V gene: TRBV30; CDR3 protein: CAWSPGHSGNTIYF; CDR3 DNA: TGTGCCTGGAGTCCAGGGCACTCTGGAAACACCATATATTTT
clone size: .; D gene: .; J gene: TRBJ2-7; V gene: TRBV28; CDR3 protein: CASSDSLGWYEQYF; CDR3 DNA: TGTGCCAGCAGTGACAGCTTGGGCTGGTACGAGCAGTACTTC
clone size: .; D gene: TRBD2; J gene: TRBJ2-1; V gene: TRBV27; CDR3 protein: CASSYNPSSGRRNEQFF; CDR3 DNA: TGTGCCAGCAGTTACAATCCCTCTAGCGGGAGAAGAAATGAGCAGTTCTTC
clone size: .; D gene: TRBD1; J gene: TRBJ2-7; V gene: TRBV6-5; CDR3 protein: CASSYRTGTYEQYF; CDR3 DNA: TGTGCCAGCAGTTACAGGACAGGGACCTACGAGCAGTACTTC